This entry describes one T cell receptor (beta chain). Its antigen is currently unknown. This sample stems from a study of cytomegalovirus exposure and HLA in healthy donors. Across the whole study: The 110 or so validation repertoires, a later analysis reported, used the same platform as the approximately 650 first-cohort repertoires.

Separate from the approximately 600-subject first cohort was the 120-subject validation cohort, to which the donors belonged. Looked up from germline, CDR1 is SGHAT and CDR2 is FQNNGV. The ends lost 3 bases at V and 7 bases at J; junction bases unmatched: 20. This CDR3 region has 19 residues. Sequencing was performed with immunoSEQ multiplex PCR; in TCRdb, only in-frame clones are kept and a portion is missing. The data contain 150,000 to 200,000 clones, approximately 96% of them singletons. Study outcomes and limitations: In vitro checks showed that a few CMV-associated chains really do target CMV antigens. The classifier reportedly diagnosed cytomegalovirus status with high specificity and sensitivity.

Input material: PBMCs. This sequence originates from a woman younger than 30 in good health and CMV-seronegative. The gene calls are TRBV11-2 and TRBJ2-2; 7 nucleotides match TRBD2. CDR3 bases: TGTGCCAGCAGCTTCGCTCTTACTAGCGTCCTTTTCAATGGCGGGGAGCTGTTTTTT. Its protein product is CASSFALTSVLFNGGELFF.